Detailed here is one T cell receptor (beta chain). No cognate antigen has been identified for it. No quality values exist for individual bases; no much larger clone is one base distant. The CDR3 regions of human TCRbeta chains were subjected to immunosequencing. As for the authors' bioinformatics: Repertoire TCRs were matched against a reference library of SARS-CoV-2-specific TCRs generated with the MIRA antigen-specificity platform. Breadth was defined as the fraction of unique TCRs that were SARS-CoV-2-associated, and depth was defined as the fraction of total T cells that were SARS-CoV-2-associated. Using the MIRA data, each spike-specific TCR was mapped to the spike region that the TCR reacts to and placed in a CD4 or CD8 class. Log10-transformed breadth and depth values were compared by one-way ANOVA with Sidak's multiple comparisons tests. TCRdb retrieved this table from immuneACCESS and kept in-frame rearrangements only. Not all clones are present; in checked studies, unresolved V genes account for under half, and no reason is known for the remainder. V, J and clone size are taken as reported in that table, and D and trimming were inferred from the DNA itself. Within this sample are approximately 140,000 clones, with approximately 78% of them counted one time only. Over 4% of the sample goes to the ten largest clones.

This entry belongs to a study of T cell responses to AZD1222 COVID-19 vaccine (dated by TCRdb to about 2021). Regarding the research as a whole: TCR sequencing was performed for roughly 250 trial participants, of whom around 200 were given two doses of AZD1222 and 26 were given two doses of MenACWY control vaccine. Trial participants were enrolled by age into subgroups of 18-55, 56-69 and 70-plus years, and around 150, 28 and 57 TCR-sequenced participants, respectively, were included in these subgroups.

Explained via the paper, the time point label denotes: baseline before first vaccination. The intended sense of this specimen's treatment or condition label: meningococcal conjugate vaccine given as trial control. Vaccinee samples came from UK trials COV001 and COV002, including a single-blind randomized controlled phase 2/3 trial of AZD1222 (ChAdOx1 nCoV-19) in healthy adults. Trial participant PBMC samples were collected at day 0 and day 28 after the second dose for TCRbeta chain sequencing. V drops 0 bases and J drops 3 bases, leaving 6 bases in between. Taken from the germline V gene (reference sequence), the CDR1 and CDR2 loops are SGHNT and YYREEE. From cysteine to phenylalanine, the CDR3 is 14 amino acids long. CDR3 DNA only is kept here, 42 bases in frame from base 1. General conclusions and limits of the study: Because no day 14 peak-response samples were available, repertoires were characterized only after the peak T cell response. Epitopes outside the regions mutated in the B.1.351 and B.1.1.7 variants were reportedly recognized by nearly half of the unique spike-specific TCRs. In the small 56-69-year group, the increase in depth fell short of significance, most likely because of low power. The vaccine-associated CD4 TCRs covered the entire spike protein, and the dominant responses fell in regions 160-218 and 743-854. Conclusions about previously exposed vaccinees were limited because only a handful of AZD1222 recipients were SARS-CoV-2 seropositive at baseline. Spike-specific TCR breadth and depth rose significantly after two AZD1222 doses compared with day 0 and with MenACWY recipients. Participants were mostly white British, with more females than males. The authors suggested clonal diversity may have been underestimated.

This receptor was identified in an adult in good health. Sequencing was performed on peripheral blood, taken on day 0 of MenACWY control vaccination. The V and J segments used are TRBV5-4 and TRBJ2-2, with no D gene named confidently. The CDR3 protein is CASSLEGHTGELFF. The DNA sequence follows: TGTGCCAGCAGCTTGGAGGGCCACACCGGGGAGCTGTTTTTT.